These 18 T cell receptor beta chains share one sample of origin, sequenced in a study of control samples from healthy donors and cancer patients. Sequenced by immunoSEQ multiplex PCR; TCRdb stores in-frame clones only, minus some. The sample has 65,000 to 80,000 clones, roughly 89% seen once. Sample: PBMCs. The source of these receptors is a woman aged 45-59 years with colorectal cancer.

CDR3 residues: CASSLGLAGGQETQYF. The CDR3 DNA reads as TGTGCCAGCAGCCTCGGACTAGCGGGGGGGCAAGAGACCCAGTACTTC. J is TRBJ2-5 and V is TRBV3-1 (or the pseudogene TRBV3-2), with 15 positions matching TRBD2. The length of the CDR3 is 16 residues. Germline V CDR1 and CDR2: LGHDT, YNNKEL (reference sequence). Unmatched junction bases numbered 2, after V lost 4 bases and J lost 2 bases.

The chain carries TRBV6-2 or TRBV6-3 and TRBJ2-1; 10 positions agree with TRBD2. The CDR3 totals 13 residues. V dropped 4 bases and J dropped 9; count of bases not matched to a gene: 3. The germline V gene has CDR1 MNHEY and CDR2 SVGEGT. The CDR3 here is CASSLVAGGEQFF. For the CDR3, the DNA is TGTGCCAGCAGTTTGGTAGCGGGGGGTGAGCAGTTCTTC.

This clone is a singleton in its sample. V usage is TRBV27 and J usage is TRBJ1-1, with TRBD1 as a possible D gene (6 bases). With 3 bases removed from V and 6 bases from J, the gap between germline ends came to 8 bases. CDR1 and CDR2 from the germline V gene are MNHEY and SMNVEV (reference sequence). The CDR3 runs to 12 residues. Here the CDR3 reads CASSLGGPEAFF. CDR3 DNA: TGTGCCAGCAGTTTGGGGGGCCCTGAAGCTTTCTTT.

The chain has TRBV6-5 and TRBJ1-1; 11 bases fit TRBD1. This CDR3 has 14 residues. The J segment lost 3 bases and the V segment lost 7 bases, leaving 4 bases of the junction unmatched. CDR1 is MNHEY and CDR2 is SVGAGI in the germline V gene. The CDR3 bases are TGTGCCAGCACGGGACAGGGGGATCACACTGAAGCTTTCTTT. Translation: CASTGQGDHTEAFF.

The chain has TRBV7-2 and TRBJ1-6, with D possibly being TRBD1 (5 bases). CDR1 is SGHTA, CDR2 FQGNSA, per germline. Trimming removed 5 bases at V and 5 bases at J, with 10 bases between. CDR3 length: 14 residues. The CDR3 nucleotides read TGTGCCAGCAGCCAACAGGTGCATAATTCACCCCTCCACTTT. It is translated as CASSQQVHNSPLHF.

The chain employs TRBV5-1 and TRBJ2-3, with 8 nucleotides matching TRBD2. The CDR3 contains 16 residues. Germline trimming cut 0 bases from V and 1 base from J; bases unmatched to any gene: 4. The germline CDR1 and CDR2 sequences are SGHRS and YFSETQ. CDR3 loop: CASSLDPAGGTDTQYF. The DNA for the CDR3 is TGCGCCAGCAGCTTGGACCCAGCGGGGGGCACAGATACGCAGTATTTT. The full variable domain, its missing parts supplied by reference TRBV5-1 and TRBJ2-3, is KAGVTQTPRYLIKTRGQQVTLSCSPISGHRSVSWYQQTPGQGLQFLFEYFSETQRNKGNFPGRFSGRQFSNSRSEMNVSTLELGDSALYLCASSLDPAGGTDTQYFGPGTRLTVL.

The chain is built from TRBV3-1 (or the pseudogene TRBV3-2) and TRBJ2-7, with D uncertain. The CDR3 contains 17 residues. The V end lost 1 base, the J end lost 1 base, and 17 bases lay between the germline ends. The V gene's germline CDR1 is LGHDT and CDR2 YNNKEL (reference sequence). The CDR3 region is CASSQVLDPDPSYEQYV. CDR3 in DNA: TGTGCCAGCAGCCAAGTATTGGACCCAGACCCTTCCTACGAGCAGTACGTC.

This chain uses TRBV19 with TRBJ2-6; 8 bases are shared with TRBD2. The CDR3 loop spans 15 amino acids. V dropped 11 bases and J dropped 4; count of bases not matched to a gene: 10. Germline lookup yields CDR1 LNHDA and CDR2 SQIVND (reference sequence). This CDR3 is CAPRGGTWGANVLTF. The CDR3 nucleotides are TGTGCCCCCCGGGGGGGGACTTGGGGGGCCAACGTCCTGACTTTC.

J is TRBJ2-5 and V is TRBV7-2; D might be TRBD1 (6 bases). The V end was cut by 5 bases, the J end by 3 bases, with 10 bases between. The CDR3 runs 13 residues. Germline CDR1 SGHTA, CDR2 FQGNSA. CDR3 residues: CASSQQGKETQYF. The CDR3 region has the DNA TGTGCCAGCAGCCAACAGGGTAAAGAGACCCAGTACTTC.

The genes are TRBV2 and TRBJ2-2, with a tentative D call TRBD2 (5 bases). V was pared by 7 bases and J by 0 bases, with 9 bases between. The germline V gene encodes CDR1 SNHLY and CDR2 FYNNEI. This CDR3 comprises 14 residues. The CDR3: CASNRGTNTGELFF. The CDR3 bases are TGTGCCAGCAACCGGGGTACGAACACCGGGGAGCTGTTTTTT.

The V call is TRBV3-1 (or the pseudogene TRBV3-2), the J call TRBJ2-3; 9 bases agree with TRBD2. Trimming cost V 4 bases and J 4 bases; bases outside gene matches: 15. This CDR3 has 18 amino acids. The germline CDR1 and CDR2 sequences are LGHDT and YNNKEL (reference sequence). CDR3 sequence: CASSPTGRGGVRSDTQYF. CDR3 coding DNA: TGTGCCAGCAGCCCGACGGGGCGGGGGGGTGTTAGATCAGATACGCAGTATTTT.

The chain couples TRBV7-6 to TRBJ2-2; 11 bases line up with TRBD2. Germline V gene lookup returns CDR1 SGHVS and CDR2 FNYEAQ. Trimming took 4 bases from V and 7 from J; bases not matched to a gene: 8. The CDR3 spans 16 residues. The CDR3 is CASSYSSGGPYGELFF. DNA for the CDR3: TGTGCCAGCAGCTACTCTAGCGGGGGGCCTTACGGGGAGCTGTTTTTT.

This rearrangement joins TRBV7-2 to TRBJ2-1; D is unresolved. CDR3 length equals 14 residues. Germline-derived CDR1 and CDR2 are SGHTA and FQGNSA. Between the trimmed V and J ends, which lost 1 base and 13 bases, there was a span of 17 bases. The CDR3: CASSLGLGQIDQFF. CDR3 bases: TGTGCCAGCAGCTTAGGGCTGGGCCAAATAGACCAGTTCTTC.

The chain combines TRBV7-2 with TRBJ2-2, with D hard to call. Germline V gene data show CDR1 as SGHTA and CDR2 as FQGNSA. This CDR3 region has 14 residues. Trimming took off 2 bases at V and 4 bases at J, with 8 bases between the two ends. CDR3 protein: CASSLIRSTGELFF. CDR3 in DNA: TGTGCCAGCAGCTTAATAAGATCCACCGGGGAGCTGTTTTTT.

V usage is TRBV9 and J usage is TRBJ2-5, with a weak D call TRBD1 (6 bases). Germline lookup yields CDR1 SGDLS and CDR2 YYNGEE. Trimming removed 0 bases from V and 4 bases from J, with 10 bases in between. CDR3 length equals 14 residues. In DNA, the CDR3 is TGTGCCAGCAGCGTAGGGGGACAATTAGAGACCCAGTACTTC. Residues: CASSVGGQLETQYF.

The chain links TRBV7-9 to TRBJ2-5; D might be TRBD2 (6 bases). V shed 1 base and J shed 3 bases, with 9 bases lying between them. The CDR3 totals 14 residues. Germline CDR1 and CDR2: SEHNR and FQNEAQ (reference sequence). The CDR3 is CASSLVVAEETQYF. CDR3 nucleotides: TGTGCCAGCAGCTTAGTGGTAGCGGAAGAGACCCAGTACTTC.

The chain combines TRBV19 with TRBJ1-2, with D unresolved. Germline assignment: CDR1 LNHDA and CDR2 SQIVND (reference sequence). The length of the CDR3 is 12 residues. V dropped 6 bases and J dropped 2 bases, with 7 bases sitting between them. The CDR3, as DNA: TGTGCCAGTAGCAACTGGAACTATGGCTACACCTTC. Translating gives CASSNWNYGYTF.

V and J are TRBV10-3 and TRBJ2-3; possible D gene TRBD2, 5 bases. Trimming removed 0 bases from V and 3 bases from J, with 16 bases in between. CDR1 and CDR2 (germline): ENHRY, SYGVKD. The CDR3 spans 17 residues. CDR3 bases: TGTGCCATCAGTGAGTCTTCTACCCTCCGGAGGACAGATACGCAGTATTTT. Its translation is CAISESSTLRRTDTQYF.